This TCR beta chain was documented in a study of regulatory dendritic cells for organ transplantation. Study-wide points: Resting memory CD8+ T cells held the most alloreactive clonotypes. Memory CD8+ clonal expansion seemed more limited with regulatory than mature dendritic cells. Naive T cells showed high diversity, memory cells less, memory CD8+ least.

Allogeneic regulatory or mature dendritic cells were co-cultured for less than 6 days with CFSE-labeled sorted T cells at 1:10. CD4+ or CD8+ T cells were sorted as naive CD45RA+ or memory CD45RO+. Using immunoSEQ multiplex PCR, the repertoire was profiled, and TCRdb retains in-frame clones only, with some absent. Among about 5,400 clones listed, 60% to 75% were seen once. Germline V lookup: CDR1 SNHLY, CDR2 FYNNEI. The germline V and J ends were trimmed by 4 bases and 0 bases, with 11 bases remaining between them. This CDR3 region has 15 residues. Turning to this clone: Its antigen is unidentified.

Sequenced material: memory CD8+ T cells from blood cultured with regulatory dendritic cells. Stated subset: CD45RO+ memory T cells. This receptor was obtained from a human donor in good health. The V call is TRBV2, the J call TRBJ2-3, with D possibly matching TRBD1 (5 bases). In DNA, the CDR3 is TGTGCCAGCAGTGGACAGCCTACTAGCACAGATACGCAGTATTTT. Encoded protein: CASSGQPTSTDTQYF.